Listed here are 9 T cell receptor beta chains from one sample, sequenced in a study of T cell repertoires in cytomegalovirus infection. One entry per CDR3 protein results from TCRdb running MiXCR on the reads. The data hold roughly 150,000 distinct CDR3 sequences, with roughly a sixth observed a single time. Material for sequencing was CD8+ T cells from PBMCs. The receptor source for this set is a human donor in good health (CMV status not recorded). Some clones in this sample may be carry-over from other donors' samples.

The V call is TRBV7-6, the J call TRBJ2-5; 11 bases are a match to TRBD1. The V gene's germline CDR1 is SGHVS and CDR2 FNYEAQ. The V segment lost 5 bases and the J segment 0 bases; nucleotides outside the gene matches: 8. The CDR3 runs 17 residues. CDR3 protein: CASSPLPGQGDQETQYF. The CDR3 DNA sequence: TGTGCCAGCAGCCCACTCCCGGGACAGGGGGACCAAGAGACCCAGTACTTC.

The chain joins TRBV28 to TRBJ2-7; TRBD1 agrees at 8 bases. Trimming took 4 bases from V and 0 from J; bases not matched to a gene: 5. CDR1 is MDHEN, CDR2 SYDVKM, per germline. This CDR3 region has 15 residues. The CDR3 DNA sequence: TGTGCCAGCAGTTGGGACAGGAATAGCTCCTACGAGCAGTACTTC. Residues: CASSWDRNSSYEQYF. Complete variable domain (other parts from reference TRBV28 and TRBJ2-7): DVKVTQSSRYLVKRTGEKVFLECVQDMDHENMFWYRQDPGLGLRLIYFSYDVKMKEKGDIPEGYSVSREKKERFSLILESASTNQTSMYLCASSWDRNSSYEQYFGPGTRLTVT.

In its sample, this clonotype was seen a few times. The chain employs TRBV7-9 and TRBJ2-5; the D is unclear. V lost 5 bases and J 7 bases, leaving 14 bases between the germline ends. Germline V gene data show CDR1 as SEHNR and CDR2 as FQNEAQ (reference sequence). CDR3 length equals 13 residues. The CDR3 is CASSPPPPRTQYF. The CDR3 DNA reads as TGTGCCAGCAGCCCACCGCCTCCCCGGACCCAGTACTTC.

The V and J genes are TRBV20-1 and TRBJ1-1; 8 bases line up with TRBD1. Germline CDR1 DFQATT, CDR2 SNEGSKA (reference sequence). Unmatched junction bases numbered 11, after V lost 0 bases and J lost 11 bases. This CDR3 region has 14 residues. The CDR3 DNA is TGCAGTGCTAGAGATCCGGACAGGGATTATCGGGCTTTCTTT. Amino acid sequence: CSARDPDRDYRAFF.

The J gene is TRBJ2-7, the V gene TRBV7-8, with D maybe TRBD2 (7 bases). V lost 5 bases and J lost 6, with 20 bases in between. CDR1 and CDR2 from the germline V gene are SGHVS and FQNEAQ. The CDR3 is 15 residues long. As DNA, the CDR3 is TGTGCCAGCAGCCCTCGACCGGGGGAGGGGGGCGAGCAGTACTTC. This translates into CASSPRPGEGGEQYF.

This clonotype was counted at least ten times. The chain carries TRBV7-8 and TRBJ2-3; 8 bases agree with TRBD2. Germline-derived CDR1 and CDR2 are SGHVS and FQNEAQ. Losses at the gene ends were 1 base for V and 3 bases for J; bases not matched to a gene: 6. The CDR3 runs 16 residues. The CDR3 DNA reads TGTGCCAGCAGCTTAGTGCCGGGAGGGCCGACAGATACGCAGTATTTT. This codes for CASSLVPGGPTDTQYF. The full variable domain, with the rest looked up from reference TRBV7-8 and TRBJ2-3, is GAGVSQSPRYKVAKRGQDVALRCDPISGHVSLFWYQQALGQGPEFLTYFQNEAQLDKSGLPSDRFFAERPEGSVSTLKIQRTQQEDSAVYLCASSLVPGGPTDTQYFGPGTRLTVL.

The chain links TRBV5-1 to TRBJ2-3; TRBD1 agrees at 8 bases. Germline V CDR1 and CDR2: SGHRS, YFSETQ. J gave up 4 bases and V 0 bases, and 4 bases lay outside the gene matches. There are 15 residues in the CDR3. Here the CDR3 DNA reads TGCGCCAGCAGCTTGGGCAGGGGGCAACCAGATACGCAGTATTTT. It is translated as CASSLGRGQPDTQYF.

The table lists this clonotype with a count of one. V and J are TRBV6-6 and TRBJ1-1; unclear D gene. The CDR3 runs to 16 residues. Germline lookup yields CDR1 MNHNY and CDR2 SVGAGI (reference sequence). V was clipped by 0 bases and J by 7 bases, with 18 bases between them. The CDR3: CASSYSPFNRENEAFF. DNA for the CDR3: TGTGCCAGCAGTTACTCGCCTTTTAACAGAGAAAATGAAGCTTTCTTT.

The V and J genes are TRBV27 and TRBJ2-2; D is undetermined. V was cut by 5 bases and J by 1 base, with 14 bases left in between. Germline values: CDR1 MNHEY, CDR2 SMNVEV (reference sequence). The CDR3 is made up of 16 amino acids. The CDR3 is CASSGVGRLNTGELFF. In nucleotides, the CDR3 is TGTGCCAGCAGTGGGGTTGGACGTCTGAACACCGGGGAGCTGTTTTTT.